This TCR beta chain was sequenced in a study of T-cell reconstitution after alpha-beta-depleted transplantation in children. This sample's TCRbeta library carried unique molecular identifier barcodes. TCRdb re-derived calls from the PCR reads in MiXCR, one entry per CDR3 protein. The profile covers some 490,000 distinct CDR3 sequences, with approximately 13% appearing a single time and about 5.6% taken by the ten largest. The CDR3 loop spans 15 amino acids. Germline CDR1 DFQATT, CDR2 SNEGSKA (reference sequence). V was clipped by 3 bases and J by 5 bases, with 16 bases between them. This receptor was taken from a human donor who donated a stem cell graft to a child with combined immunodeficiency. V usage is TRBV20-1 and J usage is TRBJ2-2, with D perhaps matching TRBD2 (5 bases). Sequenced here: PBMCs from the stem cell graft donor, sampled from the stem cell graft. The CDR3 spells CSARLSGVRTGELFF. The DNA for the CDR3 is TGCAGTGCTAGGCTCTCCGGGGTCCGGACCGGGGAGCTGTTTTTT.